The next 20 T cell receptor beta chains were all read from a single sample in a study of tumor-infiltrating lymphocytes in primary liver carcinoma. The authors made TCR beta cDNA from around 500 ng total RNA with a constant-region primer. ARM-PCR was slightly modified, and three nested multiplex PCR rounds with it gave rise to the TCR beta libraries. Investigators reported that the first two PCR rounds, at 10 cycles each, used TRBV1-TRBV30 forward primers with a C-beta reverse primer. MiXCR was run by TCRdb on the multiplex PCR reads, yielding one entry per CDR3 protein. The data contain 75,000 or so distinct CDR3 sequences, over 60% of them singletons. Co-extraction of RNA and DNA was performed on roughly 20-31 mg of unsorted bulk tissue. The sequenced sample was liver tumor tissue from sampling region 4. Specified subset: tumor region T4, right-lateral pole. The receptor source for this set is a man aged 40-49 years with primary liver carcinoma and hepatitis B virus infection.

Remarks on this clonotype: One end of the junction varies from germline; a read error may be responsible. The rearrangement links TRBV7-8 to TRBJ1-2; D might be TRBD1 (5 bases). This CDR3 has 17 residues. The germline gives CDR1 SGHVS, CDR2 FQNEAQ. The CDR3 is CASSLAWGDGKNYGYTF. In DNA form, the CDR3 reads TGTGCCAGCAGTTTAGCATGGGGGGATGGGAAGAACTATGGCTACACCTTC.

About this clonotype itself: Relative to the germline gene, one junction end is altered; a read error may explain this. V usage is TRBV7-8 and J usage is TRBJ2-7; D is possibly TRBD1 or TRBD2 (7 bases each). This CDR3 spans 13 amino acids. Germline CDR1 is SGHVS and CDR2 is FQNEAQ. CDR3 nucleotides: TGTGTCAGCAGGGGGGGTACATCCTACGAGCAGTACTTC. Its translation is CVSRGGTSYEQYF.

On this clonotype: No conserved phenylalanine or tryptophan is present at the end of the CDR3, so a read error is the likely explanation. For the CDR3, the DNA is TGTGCCAGCAGTAGGAGTAGGGACACTGAAGCTTTCTCT. This encodes CASSRSRDTEAFS. V gene TRBV11-2 combines with J gene TRBJ1-1; D remains ambiguous. The V gene's germline CDR1 is SGHAT and CDR2 FQNNGV. Deletions cut 6 bases from V and 3 bases from J, with 11 bases between. CDR3 size: 13 residues.

Concerning this clonotype itself: A single base separates this from a much larger clone, so it may be a read error. V usage is TRBV6-5 and J usage is TRBJ2-1; 9 bases match TRBD1. The CDR3 is 17 amino acids. Germline V gene sequence: CDR1 MNHEY, CDR2 SVGAGI. V lost 6 bases to trimming and J lost 5 bases; unmatched junction nucleotides: 14. CDR3 protein: CASSRDRAEVRDNEQFF. The CDR3 coding sequence is TGTGCCAGCAGCCGGGACAGGGCGGAAGTTCGGGACAATGAGCAGTTCTTC.

Points on this clonotype: The junction does not match germline at one end; this may be a read error. The rearrangement uses TRBV4-2 and TRBJ2-1; D possibly corresponds to TRBD2 (6 bases). Per the germline V gene, CDR1 is LGHNA and CDR2 is YNFKEQ. The CDR3 totals 15 residues. CDR3 sequence (DNA): TGTACCAGCAGCCTCGAGACTAGTGACTACAATGAGCAGTTCTTC. It is translated as CTSSLETSDYNEQFF.

For this clonotype: A clone one base away is much larger, so this may be a read error. The CDR3 sequence: CASSWSRGGMNTEAFF. The CDR3 coding sequence is TGTGCCAGCAGCTGGAGTAGGGGTGGCATGAACACTGAAGCTTTCTTT. This sequence joins TRBV5-5 and TRBJ1-1, with a tentative D call TRBD1 (5 bases). Trimming left V 3 bases short and J 0 bases short, with 15 bases between. Germline V lookup: CDR1 SGHKS, CDR2 YYEKEE (reference sequence). The CDR3 consists of 16 residues. Supplemented by reference TRBV5-5 and TRBJ1-1, the full variable domain reads DAGVTQSPTHLIKTRGQQVTLRCSPISGHKSVSWYQQVLGQGPQFIFQYYEKEERGRGNFPDRFSARQFPNYSSELNVNALLLGDSALYLCASSWSRGGMNTEAFFGQGTRLTVV.

About this clonotype itself: The germline gene is not matched at one end of the junction; a read error may be the cause. V usage is TRBV6-6 and J usage is TRBJ2-2; D remains unclear. Per germline, CDR1 MNHNY and CDR2 SVGAGI (reference sequence). There are 14 residues in the CDR3. DNA for the CDR3: TGTGCCAGCAGCCTCGATCCAGCGTCCGGAGAGCTGTTTTTT. It codes for CASSLDPASGELFF.

To note about this clonotype: At one boundary the junction diverges from the germline segment, which might be a read error. This chain links TRBV5-5 with TRBJ2-6; the D gene is possibly TRBD2 (6 bases). There are 14 residues in the CDR3. Germline-derived CDR1 and CDR2 are SGHKS and YYEKEE (reference sequence). CDR3 amino acids: CANSLDSGVNVLTF. The CDR3 DNA is TGTGCCAACAGCTTGGACTCGGGGGTCAACGTCCTGACTTTC.

On this clonotype: An end of the junction does not agree with germline; a read error may underlie this. The chain joins TRBV4-2 to TRBJ2-6; D possibly uses TRBD1 or TRBD2 (5 bases each). The CDR3 runs 17 residues. Germline V gene sequence: CDR1 LGHNA, CDR2 YNFKEQ. This CDR3 reads CAGSPEGPHSRTNVLTF. CDR3 sequence (DNA): TGTGCCGGCAGTCCAGAGGGGCCTCACTCTCGGACCAACGTCCTGACTTTC.

In this sample, this clonotype turned up once. Sequence at one end of the junction differs from germline and may be a read error. This chain connects TRBV11-2 to TRBJ1-4; D is ambiguous. CDR3 size: 13 residues. Per the germline V gene, CDR1 is SGHAT and CDR2 is FQNNGV. DNA for the CDR3: TGTGCCAGCCTGCCACATGGGGTAGAAAAAGTGTTTTTT. It yields the protein CASLPHGVEKVFF.

Details on this clonotype: At one boundary the junction diverges from the germline segment, which might be a read error. The genes are TRBV10-3 and TRBJ2-2; maybe TRBD2 (5 bases). The V gene's germline CDR1 is ENHRY and CDR2 SYGVKD. The CDR3 has 13 amino acids. This chain's CDR3 is CVISGPNTGEPFF. In DNA form, the CDR3 reads TGTGTCATCAGTGGGCCGAACACCGGGGAGCCGTTTTTT.

This clonotype was seen many times. For the CDR3, the DNA is TGTGCCATCAAAAGGGACTTGAACACTGAAGCTTTCTTT. It translates to CAIKRDLNTEAFF. The chain joins TRBV10-3 to TRBJ1-1; a weak D match, TRBD1 (5 bases). The CDR3 runs to 13 residues. Trimming took off 7 bases at V and 0 bases at J, with 9 bases between the two ends. Germline V gene lookup returns CDR1 ENHRY and CDR2 SYGVKD.

Comment on this clonotype: Compared with germline, one end of the junction differs, possibly owing to a read error. The gene calls are TRBV29-1 and TRBJ2-5, with TRBD1 matching over 10 bases. CDR1 SQVTM and CDR2 ANQGSEA come from the germline V gene. The length of the CDR3 is 10 residues. The CDR3 DNA follows: TGCAGAGGGACAGGGGAGACTCAGTACTTC. The encoded protein is CRGTGETQYF. The full variable domain, completed using reference TRBV29-1 and TRBJ2-5, is SAVISQKPSRDICQRGTSLTIQCQVDSQVTMMFWYRQQPGQSLTLIATANQGSEATYESGFVIDKFPISRPNLTFSTLTVSNMSPEDSSIYLCRGTGETQYFGPGTRLLVL.

Points on this clonotype: This clone may be a read error of a much larger clone one base away. The J gene is TRBJ2-3, the V gene TRBV6-1; 7 nucleotides align to TRBD2. Per germline, CDR1 MNHNS and CDR2 SASEGT. This CDR3 has 13 residues. CDR3 amino acids: CASTRGRDDTQCF. The CDR3 DNA reads as TGTGCCAGCACCCGAGGGAGGGATGATACGCAGTGTTTT.

This clonotype came up many times. This chain links TRBV29-1 with TRBJ2-1; D not resolved. The CDR3 contains 13 residues. Germline-derived CDR1 and CDR2 are SQVTM and ANQGSEA. Trimming took off 7 bases at V and 0 bases at J, with 10 bases between the two ends. CDR3 bases: TGCAGCGGTGGGCCCGCCTCCTACAATGAGCAGTTCTTC. The encoded protein is CSGGPASYNEQFF.

This clonotype has at least ten counts. This rearrangement joins TRBV10-1 to TRBJ2-1; weak D call: TRBD1 (6 bases). Trimming took 3 bases from V and 8 from J, leaving 14 bases between them. This CDR3 region has 14 residues. Germline CDR1 and CDR2: WNHNN and SYGVQD (reference sequence). The DNA for the CDR3 is TGCGCCAGCAGTGAAGGGGGTTTGGGCGATGAGCAGTTCTTC. It is translated as CASSEGGLGDEQFF.

The CDR3 protein is CARSGGTEQFF. The CDR3 DNA reads as TGTGCACGGAGTGGGGGAACTGAGCAGTTCTTC. The chain is built from TRBV30 and TRBJ2-1, with D tentatively TRBD1 or TRBD2 (5 bases each). There are 11 residues in the CDR3. The germline V gene has CDR1 GTSNPN and CDR2 SVGIG (reference sequence).

This clonotype showed up just a few times. The CDR3 loop is CASSAWEREGVNDEQFF. CDR3 in DNA: TGCGCCAGCAGTGCTTGGGAGCGGGAGGGCGTAAACGATGAGCAGTTCTTC. The chain joins TRBV23-1 to TRBJ2-1; 10 nucleotides match TRBD2. TRBV23-1 is placed among ORFs of uncertain function. J lost 8 bases, V lost 5 bases, and 15 bases had no gene match. The CDR3 loop spans 17 amino acids.

The chain couples TRBV29-1 to TRBJ2-3; tentative D call: TRBD2 (5 bases). V shed 6 bases and J shed 13 bases, with 20 bases lying between them. The CDR3 length is 12 residues. Germline V gene sequence: CDR1 SQVTM, CDR2 ANQGSEA. The CDR3 sequence is CSVAWECLGEYF. For the CDR3, the DNA is TGCAGCGTGGCATGGGAATGCCTCGGGGAGTATTTT.

Remarks on this clonotype: Germline is not matched at one junction end, which may reflect a read error. This chain connects TRBV12-3 or TRBV12-4 to TRBJ2-1, with a possible D match to TRBD2 (5 bases). This CDR3 has 13 amino acids. The CDR3 loop reads CANSFTRGNEQIF. The CDR3 DNA reads as TGTGCCAACAGTTTTACAAGAGGGAATGAGCAGATCTTC.